Listed here is a single T cell receptor (beta chain). Germline V gives CDR1 MGHRA, CDR2 YSYEKL. V shed 1 base and J shed 3 bases, with 14 bases lying between them. The CDR3 spans 16 residues. This sample is part of a study of blood T cell repertoires in COVID-19. Here immunoSEQ multiplex PCR was the method, and the copy in TCRdb shows in-frame clones only, minus some. Among 280,000 or so clones, around 92% were seen once, and the ten largest hold roughly 2.9%. The chain uses TRBV4-1 and TRBJ2-3; perhaps TRBD2 as D (7 bases). Sequencing was performed on PBMCs or T cells enriched from blood (not recorded which). This clonotype was sampled from a woman in her fifties or sixties who had been exposed to COVID-19. The CDR3 sequence: CASSQGWGGPTDTQYF. As DNA, the CDR3 is TGCGCCAGCAGCCAAGGGTGGGGGGGGCCGACAGATACGCAGTATTTT.